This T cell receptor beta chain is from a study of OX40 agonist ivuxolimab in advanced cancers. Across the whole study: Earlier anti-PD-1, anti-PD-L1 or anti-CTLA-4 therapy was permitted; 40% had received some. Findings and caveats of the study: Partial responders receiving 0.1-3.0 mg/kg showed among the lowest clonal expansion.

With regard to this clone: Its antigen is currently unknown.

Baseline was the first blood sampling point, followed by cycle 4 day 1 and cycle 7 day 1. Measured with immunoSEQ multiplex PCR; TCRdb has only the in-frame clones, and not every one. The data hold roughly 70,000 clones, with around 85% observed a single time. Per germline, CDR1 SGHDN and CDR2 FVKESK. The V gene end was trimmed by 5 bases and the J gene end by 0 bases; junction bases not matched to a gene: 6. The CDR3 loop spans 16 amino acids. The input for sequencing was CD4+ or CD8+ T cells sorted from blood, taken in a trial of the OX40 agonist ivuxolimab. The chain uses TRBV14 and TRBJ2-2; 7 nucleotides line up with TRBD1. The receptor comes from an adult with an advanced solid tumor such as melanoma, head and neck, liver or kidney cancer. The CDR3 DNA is TGTGCCAGCAGCAACCGGGACAGAGCGAACACCGGGGAGCTGTTTTTT. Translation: CASSNRDRANTGELFF.